This TCR beta chain was retrieved from a study of T cells after yellow fever vaccination. The overall study: The fractions with low cell numbers were processed using SMART-Seq v4 Ultra Low Input. Study results and limitations: The secondary response showed a weaker magnitude and a faster peak, day 5 versus 15. Reappearance after the booster was seen for most primary-vaccination clones, at 95% to 96% CD4 and 80% to 90% CD8. The bulk population could contribute abundant contaminating clonotypes to FACS-sorted repertoires.

This clonotype has a count of ten or more. Its specificity is not known. This CDR3 has 15 residues. The junction had 8 bases not matched to a gene; V was cut back by 6 bases and J by 4 bases. The germline CDR1 and CDR2 sequences are SNHLY and FYNNEI. TCRdb redid the calling of the 5' RACE reads with MiXCR, one entry per CDR3 protein. The profile shows almost 70,000 distinct CDR3 sequences, 5.9% of them singletons. This receptor was taken from a man aged 18 to 29 who received the YFV17D yellow fever vaccine. The rearrangement uses TRBV2 and TRBJ2-3, with 9 bases identical to TRBD1. Sample: CD4+ T cells sorted from PBMCs, taken around 16 days after the first yellow fever vaccination. The CDR3 nucleotides read TGTGCCAGCAGCAGGGACAGGGTAGGCCCAGATACGCAGTATTTT. The encoded protein is CASSRDRVGPDTQYF.